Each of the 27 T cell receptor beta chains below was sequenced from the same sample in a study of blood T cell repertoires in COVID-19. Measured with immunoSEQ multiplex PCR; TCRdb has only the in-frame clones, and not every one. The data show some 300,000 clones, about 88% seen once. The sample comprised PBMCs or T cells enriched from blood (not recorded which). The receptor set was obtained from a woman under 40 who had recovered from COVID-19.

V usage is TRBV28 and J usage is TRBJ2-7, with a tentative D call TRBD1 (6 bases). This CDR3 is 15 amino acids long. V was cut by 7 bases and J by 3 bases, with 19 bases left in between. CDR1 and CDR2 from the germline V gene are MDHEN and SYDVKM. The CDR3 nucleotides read TGTGCCAGCACCCTACAGGGATCTTCCTTCTACGAGCAGTACTTC. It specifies CASTLQGSSFYEQYF. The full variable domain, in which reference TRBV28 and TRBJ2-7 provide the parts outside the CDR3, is DVKVTQSSRYLVKRTGEKVFLECVQDMDHENMFWYRQDPGLGLRLIYFSYDVKMKEKGDIPEGYSVSREKKERFSLILESASTNQTSMYLCASTLQGSSFYEQYFGPGTRLTVT.

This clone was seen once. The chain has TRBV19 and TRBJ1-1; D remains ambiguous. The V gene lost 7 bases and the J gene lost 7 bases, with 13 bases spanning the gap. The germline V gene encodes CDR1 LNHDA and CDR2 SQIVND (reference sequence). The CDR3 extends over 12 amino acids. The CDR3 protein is CASTVAGSEAFF. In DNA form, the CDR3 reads TGTGCCAGTACCGTGGCGGGCAGTGAAGCTTTCTTT.

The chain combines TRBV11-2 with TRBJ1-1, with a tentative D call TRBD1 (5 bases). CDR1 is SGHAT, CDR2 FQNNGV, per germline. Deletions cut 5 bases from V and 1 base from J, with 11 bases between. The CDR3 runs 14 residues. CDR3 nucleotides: TGTGCCAGCAGCCTCCGGGGGAAGAACACTGAAGCTTTCTTT. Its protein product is CASSLRGKNTEAFF.

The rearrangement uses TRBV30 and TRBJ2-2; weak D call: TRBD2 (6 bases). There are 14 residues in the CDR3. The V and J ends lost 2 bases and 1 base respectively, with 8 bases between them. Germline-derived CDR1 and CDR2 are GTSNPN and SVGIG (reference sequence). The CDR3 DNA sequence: TGTGCCTGGAGTCGGGAGAGGAACACCGGGGAGCTGTTTTTT. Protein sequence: CAWSRERNTGELFF.

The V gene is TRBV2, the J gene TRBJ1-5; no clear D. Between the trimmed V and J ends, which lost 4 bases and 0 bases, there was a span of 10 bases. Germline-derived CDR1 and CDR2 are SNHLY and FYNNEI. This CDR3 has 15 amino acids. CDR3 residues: CASSGGQDSNQPQHF. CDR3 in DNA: TGTGCCAGCAGTGGTGGTCAGGATAGCAATCAGCCCCAGCATTTT.

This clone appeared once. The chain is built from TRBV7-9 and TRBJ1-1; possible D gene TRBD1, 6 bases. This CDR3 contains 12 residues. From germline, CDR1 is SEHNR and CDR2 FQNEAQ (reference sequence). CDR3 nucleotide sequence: TGTGCTGGCTCAGGGGTGAACACTGAAGCTTTCTTT. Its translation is CAGSGVNTEAFF.

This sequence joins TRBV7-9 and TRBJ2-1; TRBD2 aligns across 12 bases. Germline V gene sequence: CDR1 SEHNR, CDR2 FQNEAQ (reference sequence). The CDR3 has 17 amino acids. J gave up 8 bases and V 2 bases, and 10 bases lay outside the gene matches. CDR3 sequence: CASSLPTSGGDSYEQFF. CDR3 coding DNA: TGTGCCAGCAGCTTACCGACTAGCGGGGGAGATTCATATGAGCAGTTCTTC.

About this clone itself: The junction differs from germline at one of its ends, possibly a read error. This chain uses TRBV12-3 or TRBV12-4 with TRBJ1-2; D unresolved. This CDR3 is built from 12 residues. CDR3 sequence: CASSSAGRSLIF. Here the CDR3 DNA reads TGTGCCAGCAGCTCCGCCGGGAGGTCTCTTATCTTC.

This chain's CDR3 is CASSPQRDRTDTQYF. As DNA, the CDR3 is TGTGCCAGCAGTCCCCAGCGGGATCGCACAGATACGCAGTATTTT. This sequence joins TRBV28 and TRBJ2-3; TRBD2 matches 7 bases. Germline CDR1 is MDHEN and CDR2 is SYDVKM. Losses at the gene ends were 5 bases for V and 1 base for J; bases not matched to a gene: 6. CDR3 length: 15 residues.

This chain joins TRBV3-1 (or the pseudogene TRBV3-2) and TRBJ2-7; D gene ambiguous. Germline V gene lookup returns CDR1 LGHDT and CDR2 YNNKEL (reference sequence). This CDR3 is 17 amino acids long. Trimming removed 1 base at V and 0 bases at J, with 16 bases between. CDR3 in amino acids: CASSQALEWASSYEQYF. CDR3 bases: TGTGCCAGCAGCCAAGCCCTCGAGTGGGCCAGCTCCTACGAGCAGTACTTC.

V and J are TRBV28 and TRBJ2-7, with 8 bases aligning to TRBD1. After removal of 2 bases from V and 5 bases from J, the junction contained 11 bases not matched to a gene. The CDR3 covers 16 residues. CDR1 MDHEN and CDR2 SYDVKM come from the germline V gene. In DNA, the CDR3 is TGTGCCAGCAGTTTAGAATCCTTCAGGGGGCTGGACGAGCAGTACTTC. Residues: CASSLESFRGLDEQYF.

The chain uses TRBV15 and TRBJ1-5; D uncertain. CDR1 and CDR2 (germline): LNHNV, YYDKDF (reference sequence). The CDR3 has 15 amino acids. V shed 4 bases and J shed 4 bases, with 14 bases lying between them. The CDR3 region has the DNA TGTGCCACCAGCACTTGGTCCGGTCTAAATCAGCCCCAGCATTTT. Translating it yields CATSTWSGLNQPQHF.

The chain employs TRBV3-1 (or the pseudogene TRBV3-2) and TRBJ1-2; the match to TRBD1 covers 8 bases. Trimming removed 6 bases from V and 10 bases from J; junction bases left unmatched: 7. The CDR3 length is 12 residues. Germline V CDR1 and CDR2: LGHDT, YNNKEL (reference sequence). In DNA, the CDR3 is TGTGCCAGCAGTCGGGGACAGGAGGACTACACCTTC. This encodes CASSRGQEDYTF.

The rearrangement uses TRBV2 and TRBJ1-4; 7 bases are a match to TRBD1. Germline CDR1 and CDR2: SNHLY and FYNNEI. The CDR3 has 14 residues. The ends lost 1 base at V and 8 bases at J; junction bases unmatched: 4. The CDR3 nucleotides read TGTGCCAGCAGTGAAGGGACAGGCACGGAAAAACTGTTTTTT. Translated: CASSEGTGTEKLFF. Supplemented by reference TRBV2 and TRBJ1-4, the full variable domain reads EPEVTQTPSHQVTQMGQEVILRCVPISNHLYFYWYRQILGQKVEFLVSFYNNEISEKSEIFDDQFSVERPDGSNFTLKIRSTKLEDSAMYFCASSEGTGTEKLFFGSGTQLSVL.

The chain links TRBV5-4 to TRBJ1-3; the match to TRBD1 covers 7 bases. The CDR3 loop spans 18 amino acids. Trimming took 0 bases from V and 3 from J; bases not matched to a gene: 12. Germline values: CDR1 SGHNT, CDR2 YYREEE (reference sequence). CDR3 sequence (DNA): TGTGCCAGCAGCTTGGAGTCCATCGCAGGGGGGAATGGAAACACCATATATTTT. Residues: CASSLESIAGGNGNTIYF.

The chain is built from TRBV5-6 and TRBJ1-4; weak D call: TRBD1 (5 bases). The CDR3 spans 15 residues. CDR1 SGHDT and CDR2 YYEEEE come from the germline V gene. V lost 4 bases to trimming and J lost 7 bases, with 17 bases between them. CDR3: CASSPGGRVGEKLFF. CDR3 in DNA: TGTGCCAGCAGCCCGGGTGGCAGGGTGGGTGAAAAACTGTTTTTT.

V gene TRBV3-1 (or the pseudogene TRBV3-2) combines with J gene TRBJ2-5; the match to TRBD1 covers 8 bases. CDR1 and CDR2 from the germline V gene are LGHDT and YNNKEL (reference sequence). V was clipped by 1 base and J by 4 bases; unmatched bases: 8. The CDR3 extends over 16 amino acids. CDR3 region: CASSQGMTGAGETQYF. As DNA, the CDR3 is TGTGCCAGCAGCCAAGGGATGACAGGGGCAGGAGAGACCCAGTACTTC.

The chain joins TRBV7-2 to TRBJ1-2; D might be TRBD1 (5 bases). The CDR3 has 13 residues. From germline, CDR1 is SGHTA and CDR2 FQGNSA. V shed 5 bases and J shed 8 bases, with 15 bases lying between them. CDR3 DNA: TGTGCCAGCAGCCGCAGTCAGGGTGACGGCTACACCTTC. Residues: CASSRSQGDGYTF. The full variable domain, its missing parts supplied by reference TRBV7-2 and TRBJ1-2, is GAGVSQSPSNKVTEKGKDVELRCDPISGHTALYWYRQSLGQGLEFLIYFQGNSAPDKSGLPSDRFSAERTGGSVSTLTIQRTQQEDSAVYLCASSRSQGDGYTFGSGTRLTVV.

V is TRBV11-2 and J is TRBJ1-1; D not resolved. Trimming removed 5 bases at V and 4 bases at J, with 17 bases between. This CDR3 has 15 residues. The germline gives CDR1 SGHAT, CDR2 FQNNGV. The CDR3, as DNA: TGTGCCAGCAGCCAGAGGTTCGGAGGAGGCACTGAAGCTTTCTTT. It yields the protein CASSQRFGGGTEAFF.

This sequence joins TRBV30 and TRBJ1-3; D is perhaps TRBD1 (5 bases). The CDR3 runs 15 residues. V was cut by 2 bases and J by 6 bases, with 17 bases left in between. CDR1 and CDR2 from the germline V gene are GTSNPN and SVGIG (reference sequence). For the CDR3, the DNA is TGTGCCTGGAGTAGAAAGACCACTGGGGCAAACACCATATATTTT. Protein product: CAWSRKTTGANTIYF.

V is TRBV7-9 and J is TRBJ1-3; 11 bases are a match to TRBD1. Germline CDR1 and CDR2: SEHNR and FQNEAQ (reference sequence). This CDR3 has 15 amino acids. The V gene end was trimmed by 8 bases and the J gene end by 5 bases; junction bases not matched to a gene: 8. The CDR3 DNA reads TGTGCCAGCGGAACCGGGACAGGGGGAAGAAACACCATATATTTT. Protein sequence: CASGTGTGGRNTIYF. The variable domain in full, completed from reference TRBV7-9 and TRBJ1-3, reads DTGVSQNPRHKITKRGQNVTFRCDPISEHNRLYWYRQTLGQGPEFLTYFQNEAQLEKSRLLSDRFSAERPKGSFSTLEIQRTEQGDSAMYLCASGTGTGGRNTIYFGEGSWLTVV.

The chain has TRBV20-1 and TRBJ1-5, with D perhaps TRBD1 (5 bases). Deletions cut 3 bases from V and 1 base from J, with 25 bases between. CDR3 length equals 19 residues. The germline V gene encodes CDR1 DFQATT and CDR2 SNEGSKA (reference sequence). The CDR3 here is CSASLADMNELWSNQPQHF. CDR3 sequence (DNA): TGCAGTGCTAGTCTGGCGGACATGAACGAGTTATGGAGCAATCAGCCCCAGCATTTT.

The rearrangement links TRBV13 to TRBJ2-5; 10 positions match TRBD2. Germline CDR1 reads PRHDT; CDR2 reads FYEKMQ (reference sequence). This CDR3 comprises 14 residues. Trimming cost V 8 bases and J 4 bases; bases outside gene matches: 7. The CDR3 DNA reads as TGTGCCAGCGCTCGGACTAGCGGAAGAGAGACCCAGTACTTC. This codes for CASARTSGRETQYF.

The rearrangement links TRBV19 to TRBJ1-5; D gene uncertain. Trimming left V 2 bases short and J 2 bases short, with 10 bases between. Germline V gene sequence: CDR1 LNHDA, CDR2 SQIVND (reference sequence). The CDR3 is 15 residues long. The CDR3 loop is CASSIQTAGNQPQHF. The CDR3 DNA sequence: TGTGCCAGTAGTATACAGACGGCGGGCAATCAGCCCCAGCATTTT.

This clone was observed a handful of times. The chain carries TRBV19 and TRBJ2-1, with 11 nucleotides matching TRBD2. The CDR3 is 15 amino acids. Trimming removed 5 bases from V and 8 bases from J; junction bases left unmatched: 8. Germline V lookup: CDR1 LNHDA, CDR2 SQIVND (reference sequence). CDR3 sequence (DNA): TGTGCCAGTAGTGTAGCGGGGGGGCCTGCCGATGAGCAGTTCTTC. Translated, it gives CASSVAGGPADEQFF.

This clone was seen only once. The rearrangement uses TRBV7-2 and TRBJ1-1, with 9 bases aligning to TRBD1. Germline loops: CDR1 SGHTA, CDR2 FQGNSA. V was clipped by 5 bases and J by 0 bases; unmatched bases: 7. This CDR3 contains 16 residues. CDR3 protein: CASSRGTGFMNTEAFF. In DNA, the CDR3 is TGTGCCAGCAGCCGCGGGACAGGGTTTATGAACACTGAAGCTTTCTTT.

The CDR3 DNA reads as TGTGCCAGCAGCTCAATACTCCTAGGGTTGGCAGGGAATAATGAAAAACTGTTTTTT. Residues: CASSSILLGLAGNNEKLFF. The V and J genes are TRBV7-2 and TRBJ1-4; possibly TRBD1 for D (5 bases). This CDR3 spans 19 amino acids. V lost 4 bases, J lost 4 bases, and 25 bases lay in between. The germline gives CDR1 SGHTA, CDR2 FQGNSA.